The present entry profiles one TCR beta chain with its context. Its specificity is unknown. The CDR3 runs to 15 residues. V was pared by 0 bases and J by 7 bases, with 6 bases of the junction left unmatched. Germline V gene lookup returns CDR1 LGHNA and CDR2 YNFKEQ. These data belong to a study of long-term antiretroviral therapy in people with HIV. Notes on the study in general: Sampling of blood ran from the mid-2000s to the late 2010s, and older ART regimens were possibly in use. Dominating the repertoire at all time points were the clones that expanded before ART.

Survey-level resolution applied to immunoSEQ assay v3.0. Method: immunoSEQ multiplex PCR; TCRdb's copy keeps in-frame clones and lacks some. Seen here are about 27,000 clones, roughly 85% observed once, and the top ten hold about 9.2%. All participants with HIV were treated in the United States. The chain employs TRBV4-2 and TRBJ2-1, with TRBD2 matching over 7 bases. The source is a man aged 35-49 years with HIV. The specimen was unsorted PBMCs, collected 2.3 years after starting antiretroviral therapy. The CDR3 DNA follows: TGTGCCAGCAGCCAAGAGATGGCTAGCGGTAATGAGCAGTTCTTC. Translation gives CASSQEMASGNEQFF.